This entry concerns a single TCR beta chain. CDR1 SGHTA and CDR2 FQGNSA come from the germline V gene. The CDR3 loop spans 18 amino acids. The trim removed 5 bases at V and 0 bases at J, leaving 9 bases unmatched. The data stem from a study of CD8 T cells in Susac syndrome. RNA was extracted with the RNeasy kit, and a quantity of roughly 0.5 to 1 ug was reverse transcribed using random hexamers. MiXCR, run by TCRdb on the immunoSEQ multiplex PCR reads, gives a single entry per CDR3 protein. The repertoire has a few hundred thousand distinct CDR3 sequences, 95% of them found once; the top ten carry about 0.091%.

Sequenced sample: CD4+ T cells from PBMCs. This sequence joins TRBV7-2 and TRBJ2-1, with TRBD1 identical over 11 bases. The clonotype comes from a human donor with multiple sclerosis. CDR3 sequence reads: CASSHGQGAHSSYNEQFF. CDR3 DNA: TGTGCCAGCAGCCACGGACAGGGGGCCCATAGCTCCTACAATGAGCAGTTCTTC.